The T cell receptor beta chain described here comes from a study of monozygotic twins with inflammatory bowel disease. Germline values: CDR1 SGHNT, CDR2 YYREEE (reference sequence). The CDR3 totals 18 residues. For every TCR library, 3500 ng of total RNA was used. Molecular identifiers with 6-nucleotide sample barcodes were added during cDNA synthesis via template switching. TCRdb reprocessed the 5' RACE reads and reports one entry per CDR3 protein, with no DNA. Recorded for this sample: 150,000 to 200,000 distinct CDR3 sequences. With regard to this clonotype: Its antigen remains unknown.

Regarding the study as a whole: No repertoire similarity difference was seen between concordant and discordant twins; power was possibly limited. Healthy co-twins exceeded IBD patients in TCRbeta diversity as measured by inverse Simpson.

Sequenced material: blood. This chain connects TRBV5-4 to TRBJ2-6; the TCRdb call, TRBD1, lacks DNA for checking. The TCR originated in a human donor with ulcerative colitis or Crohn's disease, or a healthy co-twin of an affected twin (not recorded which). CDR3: CASSSGQGFTSGANVLTF.